This passage covers 20 T cell receptor beta chains from one sample sequenced in a study of T-cell reconstitution after alpha-beta-depleted transplantation in children. TCRbeta library construction was performed incorporating unique molecular identifiers. TCRdb reprocessed the PCR reads with MiXCR, giving one entry per CDR3 protein. Here the sample spans some 200,000 distinct CDR3 sequences, roughly 7.1% being singletons. Sequenced here: PBMCs, sampled before TCRalphabeta/CD19-depleted stem cell transplant. Receptors were obtained from a boy between 2 and 10 years old with acute lymphoblastic leukemia, due to receive a stem cell transplant.

The sample holds many counts of this clonotype. The V and J genes are TRBV7-8 and TRBJ2-5; 9 bases line up with TRBD1. The V gene's germline CDR1 is SGHVS and CDR2 FQNEAQ. V dropped 5 bases and J dropped 2; count of bases not matched to a gene: 6. CDR3 size: 15 residues. The chain's CDR3 is CASSRRDRAQETQYF. The CDR3 DNA reads TGTGCCAGCAGCCGCCGGGACAGGGCGCAAGAGACCCAGTACTTC.

This clonotype was observed many times. V gene TRBV28 combines with J gene TRBJ2-7; 8 bases match TRBD2. The CDR3 length is 14 residues. With 7 bases clipped from V and 2 bases from J, the junction kept 7 bases outside the gene matches. The germline V gene encodes CDR1 MDHEN and CDR2 SYDVKM. In DNA form, the CDR3 reads TGTGCCAGCACCTTTAGCGGGACGGCCTACGAGCAGTACTTC. Protein sequence: CASTFSGTAYEQYF.

In this sample, this clonotype turned up many times. The chain carries TRBV27 and TRBJ1-4; D call uncertain. The CDR3 sequence is 11 residues long. CDR1 is MNHEY, CDR2 SMNVEV, per germline (reference sequence). V was clipped by 6 bases and J by 7 bases, with 6 bases between them. The CDR3 DNA follows: TGTGCCAGCAGAGGAGTTGAAAAACTGTTTTTT. This encodes CASRGVEKLFF.

This clonotype was observed many times. The V gene is TRBV28, the J gene TRBJ1-5; a possible D gene is TRBD1 (5 bases). Trimming removed 10 bases at V and 7 bases at J, with 26 bases between. Germline CDR1 and CDR2: MDHEN and SYDVKM. This CDR3 is built from 16 residues. CDR3 bases: TGTGCCACTACACCCGTAGGGGCTGGTCGAATGCAGCCCCAGCATTTT. This sequence encodes CATTPVGAGRMQPQHF.

The rearrangement uses TRBV4-2 and TRBJ2-1, with TRBD2 identical over 12 bases. J lost 0 bases, V lost 0 bases, and 6 bases had no gene match. From germline, CDR1 is LGHNA and CDR2 YNFKEQ. This CDR3 is built from 19 residues. Here the CDR3 reads CASSQEASGRGSSYNEQFF. In nucleotides, the CDR3 is TGTGCCAGCAGCCAAGAGGCTAGCGGGAGGGGGAGCTCCTACAATGAGCAGTTCTTC.

The chain links TRBV3-1 to TRBJ2-7; D may be TRBD1 (5 bases). The ends were cut back, 4 bases at V and 3 bases at J, with 13 bases in the middle. Germline assignment: CDR1 LGHDT and CDR2 YNNKEL (reference sequence). This CDR3 has 14 residues. This chain's CDR3 is CASSPQGHLYEQYF. In DNA form, the CDR3 reads TGTGCCAGCAGCCCGCAGGGTCATCTCTACGAGCAGTACTTC.

This clonotype was found many times. This chain joins TRBV9 and TRBJ2-7; D not resolved. The CDR3 is 14 residues long. Germline CDR1 SGDLS, CDR2 YYNGEE. The germline V and J ends were trimmed by 3 bases and 0 bases, with 10 bases remaining between them. The CDR3 reads CASSASPRSYEQYF. The DNA of the CDR3 is TGTGCCAGCAGCGCTTCCCCCCGCTCCTACGAGCAGTACTTC.

Only a few counts were recorded for this clonotype. The chain couples TRBV24-1 to TRBJ1-2; D may be TRBD1 (5 bases). The CDR3 is 12 amino acids. Per the germline V gene, CDR1 is KGHDR and CDR2 is SFDVKD. The V gene lost 9 bases and the J gene lost 3 bases, with 10 bases spanning the gap. This CDR3 is CATQGVDYGYTF. The CDR3 nucleotides are TGTGCCACCCAGGGAGTGGACTATGGCTACACCTTC.

The V call is TRBV6-2 or TRBV6-3, the J call TRBJ2-7; the match to TRBD1 covers 8 bases. J lost 5 bases, V lost 6 bases, and 6 bases had no gene match. Germline CDR1 MNHEY, CDR2 SVGEGT. The length of the CDR3 is 13 residues. CDR3 residues: CASSWDRLDEQYF. For the CDR3, the DNA is TGTGCCAGCAGCTGGGACAGGTTGGACGAGCAGTACTTC.

V is TRBV12-3 or TRBV12-4 and J is TRBJ2-7; 12 bases match TRBD2. The CDR3 loop spans 15 amino acids. With V trimmed by 8 bases and J by 0 bases, 5 bases remained unmatched. For the CDR3, the DNA is TGTGCCAGCCGGAGGGGACTAGCGGGCTCCTACGAGCAGTACTTC. Translating it yields CASRRGLAGSYEQYF.

This clonotype was counted only a few times. The chain combines TRBV7-8 with TRBJ2-4, with a weak D call TRBD1 (5 bases). Germline CDR1 and CDR2: SGHVS and FQNEAQ. The CDR3 covers 14 residues. Trimming left V 5 bases short and J 7 bases short, with 15 bases between. The DNA for the CDR3 is TGTGCCAGCAGCCGCCCGGGCAGGGTGAACATTCAGTACTTC. Translated: CASSRPGRVNIQYF.

The table lists this clonotype with a few counts. V gene TRBV3-1 combines with J gene TRBJ1-1; TRBD1 is a possible D gene (6 bases). CDR3 length: 14 amino acids. The germline gives CDR1 LGHDT, CDR2 YNNKEL (reference sequence). V was shortened by 6 bases and J by 1 base, with 12 bases between the two germline ends. DNA of the CDR3: TGTGCCAGCAGTAGGGGACACTCGAACACTGAAGCTTTCTTT. Amino acids: CASSRGHSNTEAFF.

This clonotype was counted many times. The V gene is TRBV3-1, the J gene TRBJ2-7; D is unresolved. Germline assignment: CDR1 LGHDT and CDR2 YNNKEL (reference sequence). The V gene lost 1 base and the J gene lost 6 bases, with 7 bases spanning the gap. The CDR3 has 12 amino acids. The CDR3 nucleotides read TGTGCCAGCAGCCAAGCTTATACCGAGCAGTACTTC. Amino acids: CASSQAYTEQYF.

The rearrangement uses TRBV13 and TRBJ2-3, with 14 positions matching TRBD2. CDR1 and CDR2 (germline): PRHDT, FYEKMQ (reference sequence). CDR3 size: 20 residues. V dropped 6 bases and J dropped 0; count of bases not matched to a gene: 14. The CDR3 protein is CASSRETGLAGGVSTDTQYF. Written as DNA, the CDR3 is TGTGCCAGCAGTCGAGAGACCGGACTAGCGGGGGGTGTTAGCACAGATACGCAGTATTTT.

This clonotype was observed many times. V usage is TRBV7-9 and J usage is TRBJ1-1, with D unclear. The V gene's germline CDR1 is SEHNR and CDR2 FQNEAQ (reference sequence). This CDR3 spans 14 amino acids. Trimming pared 5 bases from V and 5 bases from J, leaving 15 bases between. CDR3: CASSPMESMTEAFF. CDR3 nucleotide sequence: TGTGCCAGCAGCCCAATGGAGAGTATGACTGAAGCTTTCTTT.

This clonotype has ten or more counts. The chain joins TRBV29-1 to TRBJ2-1; possibly TRBD1 for D (6 bases). V lost 8 bases and J 10 bases, leaving 24 bases between the germline ends. The CDR3 runs to 14 residues. CDR1 and CDR2 (germline): SQVTM, ANQGSEA. The CDR3 sequence: CSTRGTGPDQEQFF. In DNA form, the CDR3 reads TGCAGCACCCGTGGAACAGGGCCCGATCAGGAGCAGTTCTTC.

Worth noting for this clonotype: It may be a read error: a sequence one base away is much more abundant. CDR3: CASSDSMGLAGPHEQYF. As DNA, the CDR3 is TGTGCCAGCAGCGATTCAATGGGACTAGCGGGTCCCCACGAGCAGTACTTC. V is TRBV3-1 and J is TRBJ2-7, with 12 bases fitting TRBD2. V trimming: 5 bases; J trimming: 5 bases; junction bases outside the gene matches: 13. The CDR3 spans 17 residues. CDR1 is LGHDT, CDR2 YNNKEL, per germline (reference sequence).

This clonotype was detected many times. The chain carries TRBV4-3 and TRBJ2-7; the D gene could be TRBD1 or TRBD2 (5 bases each). Trimming shortened V by 1 base and J by 6 bases, and 10 bases separated the two germline ends. The CDR3 is made up of 13 amino acids. Germline V CDR1 and CDR2: LGHNA, YSLEER. The CDR3 bases are TGCGCCAGCAGCCAAGGGGGCGGGTTCGAGCAGTACTTC. It encodes CASSQGGGFEQYF.

This clonotype was seen many times. This chain joins TRBV4-2 and TRBJ2-4; 10 bases agree with TRBD2. V trimming: 1 base; J trimming: 1 base; junction bases outside the gene matches: 7. CDR3 length equals 18 residues. The germline V gene has CDR1 LGHNA and CDR2 YNFKEQ. The CDR3: CASSQVHSGGAAKNIQYF. DNA for the CDR3: TGTGCCAGCAGCCAAGTACACAGCGGGGGGGCCGCCAAAAACATTCAGTACTTC.

This clonotype was counted at least ten times. The V and J genes are TRBV5-1 and TRBJ2-2, with 8 bases lining up with TRBD1. J lost 5 bases, V lost 4 bases, and 7 bases had no gene match. The CDR3 runs to 15 residues. In germline, CDR1 is SGHRS, CDR2 YFSETQ. Here the CDR3 reads CASSTDRGRTGELFF. CDR3 coding DNA: TGCGCCAGCAGCACCGACAGGGGAAGGACCGGGGAGCTGTTTTTT.